This TCR beta chain was retrieved from a study of somatic mutations in cytotoxic T cells in rheumatoid arthritis. Across the whole study: No treatment had yet been given when patient blood (roughly 31 ml EDTA) was drawn, right after diagnosis. Overall study results and limits: Some patients, about an eighth of the roughly 65, had a largest CD8+ clone that exceeded 20% of CD8+ cells. Any difference in CD8+ T-cell clonality between patients who had rheumatoid arthritis and healthy controls who were age-matched was not statistically significant.

Notes on this clone: The antigen is unknown.

Here immunoSEQ multiplex PCR was the method, and the copy in TCRdb shows in-frame clones only, minus some. The sample contains fewer than 20,000 clones, approximately 75% of which appear only once. The CDR3 spans 15 residues. Germline trimming cut 4 bases from V and 4 bases from J; bases unmatched to any gene: 3. Germline CDR1 is LGHNA and CDR2 is YNFKEQ. The chain joins TRBV4-2 to TRBJ2-3; 12 nucleotides agree with TRBD2. The receptor's source is an adult with rheumatoid arthritis. Sequenced input: CD8+ T cells sorted from blood. CDR3 loop: CASSPGTSGSDTQYF. The DNA for the CDR3 is TGTGCCAGCAGCCCCGGGACTAGCGGGTCAGATACGCAGTATTTT.